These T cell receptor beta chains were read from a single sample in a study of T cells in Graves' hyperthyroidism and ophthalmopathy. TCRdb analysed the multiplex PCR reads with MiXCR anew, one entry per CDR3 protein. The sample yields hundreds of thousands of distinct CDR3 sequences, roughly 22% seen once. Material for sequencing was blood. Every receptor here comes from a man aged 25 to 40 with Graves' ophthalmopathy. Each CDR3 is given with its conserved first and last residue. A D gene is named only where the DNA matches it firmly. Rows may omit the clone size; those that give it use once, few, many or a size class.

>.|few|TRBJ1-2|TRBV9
TGTGCCAGCAGCAAAAGTGGCCCTGAGAGAGGCTACACCTTC
CASSKSGPERGYTF
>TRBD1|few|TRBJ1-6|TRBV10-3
TGTGCCATCAGACCGGGACAGAATAATTCACCCCTCCACTTT
CAIRPGQNNSPLHF
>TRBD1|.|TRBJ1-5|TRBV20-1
TGCAGTGCTAGTAGGACAGGGGCAAGCAATCAGCCCCAGCATTTT
CSASRTGASNQPQHF
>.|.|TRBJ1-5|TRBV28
TGTGCCAGCGACGGGGATGTAAGCAATCAGCCCCAGCATTTT
CASDGDVSNQPQHF
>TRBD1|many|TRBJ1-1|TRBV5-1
TGCGCCAGCAGCTTGACAGGGGCTATAGGGGAAGCTTTCTTT
CASSLTGAIGEAFF
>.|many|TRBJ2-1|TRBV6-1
TGTGCCAGCAGTTCATTCAGCGGTTACAATGAGCAGTTCTTC
CASSSFSGYNEQFF
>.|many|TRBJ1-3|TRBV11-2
TGTGCCAGCAGCCAAGGGACGGCAGGAAACACCATATATTTT
CASSQGTAGNTIYF
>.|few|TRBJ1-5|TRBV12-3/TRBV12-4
TGTGCCAGCAGTTTATTTGGGGGAGCCCAGCATTTT
CASSLFGGAQHF
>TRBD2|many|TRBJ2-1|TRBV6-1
TGTGCCAGCACCAACAGGCCTAGCGGGAGGAAACACAATGAGCAGTTCTTC
CASTNRPSGRKHNEQFF
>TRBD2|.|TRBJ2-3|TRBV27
TGTGCCAGCAGTGACCCGGGACTAGCGGGTCCCACAGATACGCAGTATTTT
CASSDPGLAGPTDTQYF
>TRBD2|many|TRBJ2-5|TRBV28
TGTGCCAGCAGTTTTTATAGGACTAGCGGGACCCAAGAGACCCAGTACTTC
CASSFYRTSGTQETQYF
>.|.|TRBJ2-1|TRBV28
TGTGCCAGCAGTCTCAACATCGGTGAGCAGTTCTTC
CASSLNIGEQFF
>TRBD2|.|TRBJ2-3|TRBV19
TGTGCCAGTAGTATCACTAGCGGGAGTGTAGCGGCGCAGTATTTT
CASSITSGSVAAQYF
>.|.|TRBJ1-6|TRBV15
TGTGCCACCAGCCCACAAGGGGAGGATAATTCACCCCTCCACTTT
CATSPQGEDNSPLHF
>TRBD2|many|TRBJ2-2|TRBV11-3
TGTGCCAGCAGCTTAGGCGGGAGGACGGGGGAGCTGTTTTTT
CASSLGGRTGELFF
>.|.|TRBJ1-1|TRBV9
TGTGCCAGCAGCGTGGCAACGTTGAACACTGAAGCTTTCTTT
CASSVATLNTEAFF
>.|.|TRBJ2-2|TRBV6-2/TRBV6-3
TGTGCCCCCAAGCCACTCTCGGGACTCTTAAGCGGGGAGCTGTTTTTT
CAPKPLSGLLSGELFF
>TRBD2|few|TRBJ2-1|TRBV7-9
TGTGCCAGCAGCTTAGCGACTAGCGGGAGGGCCAGAGATGAGCAGTTCTTC
CASSLATSGRARDEQFF
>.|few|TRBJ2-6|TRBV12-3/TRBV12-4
TGTGCCAGCAGGGCGCACAGCTCTGGGGCCAACGTCCTGACTTTC
CASRAHSSGANVLTF
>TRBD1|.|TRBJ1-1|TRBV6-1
TGTGCCAGCAGCGGGACAGGGGACACTGAAGCTTTCTTT
CASSGTGDTEAFF
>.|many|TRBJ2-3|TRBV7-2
TGTGCCAGCAGCTTAGACTACCTCCGCACAGATACGCAGTATTTT
CASSLDYLRTDTQYF
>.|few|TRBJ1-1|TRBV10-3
TGTGCCATCAGTGGAAGGGGGGAAGGCACTGAAGCTTTCTTT
CAISGRGEGTEAFF
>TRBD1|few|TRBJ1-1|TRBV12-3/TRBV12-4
TGTGCCAGCAGGGGACAGGGTTTGAACACTGAAGCTTTCTTT
CASRGQGLNTEAFF
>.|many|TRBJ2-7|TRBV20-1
TGCAGTGCTAGCGTTGTAGCCTCCTACGAGCAGTACTTC
CSASVVASYEQYF
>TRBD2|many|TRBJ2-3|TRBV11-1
TGTGCCAGCAGTAACCCGGGACTAGCGGAGACCACAGATACGCAGTATTTT
CASSNPGLAETTDTQYF
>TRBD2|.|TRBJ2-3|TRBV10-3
TGTGCCATCAGCCCCGGGACTACTAGCACAGATACGCAGTATTTT
CAISPGTTSTDTQYF
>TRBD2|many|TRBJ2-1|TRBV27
TGTGCCAGCAGTTCCCGACTAGCGGGAGGGCTCTATTACAATGAGCAGTTCTTC
CASSSRLAGGLYYNEQFF
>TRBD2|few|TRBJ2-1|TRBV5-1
TGCGCCAGCAGCTTGGAGACTAGCGGAAACAATGAGCAGTTCTTC
CASSLETSGNNEQFF
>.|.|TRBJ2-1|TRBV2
TGTGCCAGCAATGACCCTAGCTACAATGAGCAGTTCTTC
CASNDPSYNEQFF
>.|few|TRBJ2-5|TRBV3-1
TGTGCCAGCAGCCAAGATTGGTCAGTCCAAGAGACCCAGTACTTC
CASSQDWSVQETQYF
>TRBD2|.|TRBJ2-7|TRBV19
TGTGCCACCCAAGGGACTAGCGGACGATGCGAGCAGTACTTC
CATQGTSGRCEQYF
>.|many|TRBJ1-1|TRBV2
TGTGCCAGCAGTGCCAGGGGCAACACTGAAGCTTTCTTT
CASSARGNTEAFF
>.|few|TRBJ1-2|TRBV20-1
TGCAGTGCTAGAGCGGCAGTCTGGGATGGCTACACCTTC
CSARAAVWDGYTF
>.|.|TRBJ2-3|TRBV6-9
TGTGCCAGCAGTTACGGCCGGGGACGCACAGATACGCAGTATTTT
CASSYGRGRTDTQYF
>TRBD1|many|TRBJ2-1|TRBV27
TGTGCCAGCAGTTCCCGTAGGTTTATAGGACAGGGGGGGGTCGATGAGCAGTTCTTC
CASSSRRFIGQGGVDEQFF
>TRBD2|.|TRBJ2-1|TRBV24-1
TGTGCCACCAGTGAAGCCCTAGCGGGTAGAAATGAGCAGTTCTTC
CATSEALAGRNEQFF
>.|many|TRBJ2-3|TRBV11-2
TGTGCCAGCAGCTCGCCCCTAGCGTTTTCTCCAGATACGCAGTATTTT
CASSSPLAFSPDTQYF
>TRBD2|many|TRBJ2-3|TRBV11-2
TGTGCCAGCAGCAAGCCTAGCGGGAGGGTGGCAGATACGCAGTATTTT
CASSKPSGRVADTQYF
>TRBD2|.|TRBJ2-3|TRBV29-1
TGCAGCGTTGGTGAACTAGCGAGCACAGATACGCAGTATTTT
CSVGELASTDTQYF
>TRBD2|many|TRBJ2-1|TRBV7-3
TGTGCCAGCAGCTTAGAACTAGCGAGCTACAATGAGCAGTTCTTC
CASSLELASYNEQFF
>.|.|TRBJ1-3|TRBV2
TGTGCCAGCAGCCCAGGGGTTGGAAACACCATATATTTT
CASSPGVGNTIYF
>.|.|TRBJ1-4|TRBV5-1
TGCGCCAGGACCTTGCTCCAACTGTTTTTT
CARTLLQLFF
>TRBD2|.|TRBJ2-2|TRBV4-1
TGCGCCAGCAGCCAGGGCGGGAGGGCTCAAACCGGGGAGCTGTTTTTT
CASSQGGRAQTGELFF
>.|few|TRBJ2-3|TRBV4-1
TGCGCCAGCAGCCACGCAAACTTAGTTGCTTCCGATACGCAGTATTTT
CASSHANLVASDTQYF
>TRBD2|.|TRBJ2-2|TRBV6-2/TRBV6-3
TGTGCCAGCAGTCCCCGGACTAGCGGGAGTTTTCGCGGCTACACCGGGGAGCTGTTTTTT
CASSPRTSGSFRGYTGELFF
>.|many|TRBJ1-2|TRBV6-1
TGTGCCAGCGGGGTGAGAGAGGCTGAATATGGCTACACCTTC
CASGVREAEYGYTF
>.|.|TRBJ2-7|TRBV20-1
TGCAGTGCTAGCGGGGCCGACGAGCAGTACTTC
CSASGADEQYF
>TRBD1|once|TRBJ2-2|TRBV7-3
TGTGCCAGCAGCTTAGGAGGACAGGGGGCTTCCGGGGAGCTGTTTTTT
CASSLGGQGASGELFF
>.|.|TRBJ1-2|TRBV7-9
TGTGCCAGCAGCACCTCGCGGTTGGACTATGGCTACACCTTC
CASSTSRLDYGYTF